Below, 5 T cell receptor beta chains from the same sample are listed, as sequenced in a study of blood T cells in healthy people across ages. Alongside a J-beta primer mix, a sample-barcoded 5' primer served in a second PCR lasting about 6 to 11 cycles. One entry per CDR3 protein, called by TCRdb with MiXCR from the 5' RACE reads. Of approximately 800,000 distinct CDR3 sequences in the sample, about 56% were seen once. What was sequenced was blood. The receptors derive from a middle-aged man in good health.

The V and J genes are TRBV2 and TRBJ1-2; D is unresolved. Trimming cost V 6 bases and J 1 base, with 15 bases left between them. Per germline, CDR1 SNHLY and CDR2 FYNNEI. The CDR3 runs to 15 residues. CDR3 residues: CASRRSLPRNYGYTF. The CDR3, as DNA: TGTGCCAGCAGACGGTCCCTTCCACGTAACTATGGCTACACCTTC.

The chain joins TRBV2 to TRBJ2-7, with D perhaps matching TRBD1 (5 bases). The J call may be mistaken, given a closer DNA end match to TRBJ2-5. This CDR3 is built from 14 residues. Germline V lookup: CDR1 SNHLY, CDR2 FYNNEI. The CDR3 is CASSEGGRRETQYF. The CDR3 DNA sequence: TGTGCCAGCAGTGAAGGGGGCCGTAGAGAGACCCAGTACTTC.

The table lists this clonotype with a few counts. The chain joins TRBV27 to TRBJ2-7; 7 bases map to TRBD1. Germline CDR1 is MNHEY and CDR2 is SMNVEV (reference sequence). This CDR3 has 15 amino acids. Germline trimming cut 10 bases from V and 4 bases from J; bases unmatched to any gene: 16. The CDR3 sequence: CANPPVDRREYEQYF. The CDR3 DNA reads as TGTGCCAACCCCCCCGTGGACAGGAGAGAGTACGAGCAGTACTTC.

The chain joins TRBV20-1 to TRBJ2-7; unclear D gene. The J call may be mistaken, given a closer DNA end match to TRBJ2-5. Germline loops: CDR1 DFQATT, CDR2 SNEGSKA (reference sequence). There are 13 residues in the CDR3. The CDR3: CSARSTQSETQYF. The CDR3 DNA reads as TGCAGTGCTAGATCCACCCAGTCGGAGACCCAGTACTTC.

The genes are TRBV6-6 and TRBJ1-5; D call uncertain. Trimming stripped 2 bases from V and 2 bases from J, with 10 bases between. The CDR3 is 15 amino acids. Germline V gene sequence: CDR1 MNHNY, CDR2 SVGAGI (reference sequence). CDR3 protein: CASSYGGIGNQPQHF. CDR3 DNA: TGTGCCAGCAGTTACGGAGGGATAGGCAATCAGCCCCAGCATTTT.